One and the same sample provided the 31 T cell receptor beta chains below, sequenced in a study of blood T cell repertoires in COVID-19. TCRdb's table, derived via immunoSEQ multiplex PCR, lists solely in-frame clones and lacks some. Seen here are some 250,000 clones, roughly 89% observed once, and the top ten hold roughly 8.6%. Sequenced material: PBMCs or T cells enriched from blood (not recorded which). The receptors were sampled from a man between 35 and 55 years old who had recovered from COVID-19.

The V and J genes are TRBV5-1 and TRBJ2-7; 7 nucleotides align to TRBD2. CDR1 is SGHRS, CDR2 YFSETQ, per germline. The CDR3 sequence is 15 residues long. V lost 4 bases and J lost 3; bases outside the gene matches: 10. DNA for the CDR3: TGCGCCAGCAGCCAGGGAGGGGTCGGGGTCTACGAGCAGTACTTC. Encoded protein: CASSQGGVGVYEQYF.

The chain combines TRBV4-1 with TRBJ1-4; D might be TRBD1 (5 bases). The CDR3 spans 16 residues. The germline gives CDR1 MGHRA, CDR2 YSYEKL. Trimming pared 5 bases from V and 0 bases from J, leaving 13 bases between. CDR3 DNA: TGCGCCAGCAGCTATAGACAGTCTGCAACTAATGAAAAACTGTTTTTT. This sequence encodes CASSYRQSATNEKLFF.

The chain is built from TRBV7-9 and TRBJ2-1; 8 bases match TRBD2. V lost 1 base and J lost 10; bases outside the gene matches: 6. The CDR3 length is 14 residues. Germline V lookup: CDR1 SEHNR, CDR2 FQNEAQ (reference sequence). CDR3 sequence (DNA): TGTGCCAGCAGCTTAGTAGTTCCTAGCGGGGAGCAGTTCTTC. It translates to CASSLVVPSGEQFF.

The rearrangement uses TRBV30 and TRBJ1-5; 8 nucleotides align to TRBD1. The CDR3 totals 15 residues. Looked up from germline, CDR1 is GTSNPN and CDR2 is SVGIG (reference sequence). The trim removed 5 bases at V and 2 bases at J, leaving 8 bases unmatched. In DNA form, the CDR3 reads TGTGCCTGGGGGTCCAGGGGGCTCGGCAATCAGCCCCAGCATTTT. Its protein product is CAWGSRGLGNQPQHF. Full variable domain (remainder filled in from reference TRBV30 and TRBJ1-5): SQTIHQWPATLVQPVGSPLSLECTVEGTSNPNLYWYRQAAGRGLQLLFYSVGIGQISSEVPQNLSASRPQDRQFILSSKKLLLSDSGFYLCAWGSRGLGNQPQHFGDGTRLSIL.

This clone occurred once. The rearrangement links TRBV28 to TRBJ2-5, with 11 bases matching TRBD1. The CDR3 loop spans 17 amino acids. J gave up 1 base and V 4 bases, and 8 bases lay outside the gene matches. Germline V gene data show CDR1 as MDHEN and CDR2 as SYDVKM. CDR3 DNA sequence: TGTGCCAGCAGTTGGGGGGGACAGGGGGGATCCCAAGAGACCCAGTACTTC. Encoded protein: CASSWGGQGGSQETQYF.

The rearrangement uses TRBV3-1 (or the pseudogene TRBV3-2) and TRBJ2-6; no clear D. The CDR3 length is 14 residues. The V end lost 4 bases, the J end lost 3 bases, and 7 bases lay between the germline ends. Germline V lookup: CDR1 LGHDT, CDR2 YNNKEL (reference sequence). The CDR3 is CASSLLLGANVLTF. The CDR3 nucleotides are TGTGCCAGCAGCCTCCTCCTTGGGGCCAACGTCCTGACTTTC.

This clone came up once. This rearrangement joins TRBV4-2 to TRBJ2-3; 9 positions agree with TRBD2. The CDR3 has 18 residues. J lost 2 bases, V lost 0 bases, and 9 bases had no gene match. CDR1 is LGHNA, CDR2 YNFKEQ, per germline. CDR3 protein: CASSQDLNSGGSTDTQYF. CDR3 in DNA: TGTGCCAGCAGCCAAGATCTCAATAGCGGGGGATCCACAGATACGCAGTATTTT.

The V call is TRBV5-5, the J call TRBJ2-7, with D possibly TRBD1 on 6 matching bases. The CDR3 loop spans 14 amino acids. Trimming stripped 2 bases from V and 3 bases from J, with 12 bases between. CDR1 is SGHKS, CDR2 YYEKEE, per germline (reference sequence). This CDR3 reads CASSFPGQVYEQYF. The CDR3 DNA reads TGTGCCAGCAGCTTCCCGGGACAAGTCTACGAGCAGTACTTC.

The V gene is TRBV9, the J gene TRBJ2-1; perhaps TRBD1 as D (6 bases). CDR3 length: 13 amino acids. Per the germline V gene, CDR1 is SGDLS and CDR2 is YYNGEE. V was trimmed by 3 bases and J by 7 bases, leaving 11 bases between them. CDR3 nucleotide sequence: TGTGCCAGCAGCGAGGCAGGGGAAAATGAGCAGTTCTTC. Translating it yields CASSEAGENEQFF.

This chain links TRBV19 with TRBJ2-2; 14 nucleotides match TRBD2. With V trimmed by 6 bases and J by 4 bases, 4 bases remained unmatched. Germline V lookup: CDR1 LNHDA, CDR2 SQIVND (reference sequence). CDR3 length: 16 amino acids. Here the CDR3 reads CASSSGLAGGTGELFF. CDR3 nucleotides: TGTGCCAGTAGCAGTGGACTAGCGGGGGGCACCGGGGAGCTGTTTTTT.

The V gene is TRBV6-1, the J gene TRBJ1-2; D might be TRBD1 (6 bases). Trimming removed 1 base from V and 3 bases from J, with 15 bases in between. From germline, CDR1 is MNHNS and CDR2 SASEGT. The CDR3 has 16 residues. DNA for the CDR3: TGTGCCAGCAGTGAAGACTCCTGGGGGGGCTACTATGGCTACACCTTC. Amino acid sequence: CASSEDSWGGYYGYTF.

The V gene is TRBV4-2, the J gene TRBJ2-5; the match to TRBD1 covers 7 bases. CDR1 is LGHNA and CDR2 is YNFKEQ in the germline V gene. The length of the CDR3 is 16 residues. Unmatched junction bases numbered 8, after V lost 0 bases and J lost 4 bases. In DNA form, the CDR3 reads TGTGCCAGCAGCCAAGATCAGGACAGGTGGGGAGAGACCCAGTACTTC. It is translated as CASSQDQDRWGETQYF.

This chain uses TRBV7-8 with TRBJ2-6; 7 bases line up with TRBD1. With V trimmed by 3 bases and J by 2 bases, 1 base remained unmatched. The germline V gene has CDR1 SGHVS and CDR2 FQNEAQ. The CDR3 has 15 residues. This CDR3 reads CASSFGTAGANVLTF. CDR3 DNA: TGTGCCAGCAGCTTCGGGACAGCTGGGGCCAACGTCCTGACTTTC.

The gene calls are TRBV19 and TRBJ1-3; D remains ambiguous. CDR1 and CDR2 from the germline V gene are LNHDA and SQIVND (reference sequence). The V end lost 1 base, the J end lost 0 bases, and 7 bases lay between the germline ends. This CDR3 is 15 amino acids long. CDR3: CASSIADFSGNTIYF. CDR3 nucleotides: TGTGCCAGTAGTATAGCCGACTTCTCTGGAAACACCATATATTTT.

The rearrangement joins TRBV5-1 to TRBJ2-3, with TRBD1 identical over 8 bases. The CDR3 contains 16 residues. CDR1 and CDR2 from the germline V gene are SGHRS and YFSETQ. V shed 4 bases, J shed 0 bases, and the junction held 7 bases outside the gene matches. Here the CDR3 DNA reads TGCGCCAGCAGCAAGTGGACAGGGATAAGCACAGATACGCAGTATTTT. As protein: CASSKWTGISTDTQYF.

CDR3 loop: CASSRIGQAAGYTF. The CDR3 region has the DNA TGTGCCAGCAGCCGCATTGGACAGGCCGCGGGCTACACCTTC. The rearrangement links TRBV3-1 (or the pseudogene TRBV3-2) to TRBJ1-2, with 7 bases lining up with TRBD1. Losses at the gene ends were 4 bases for V and 8 bases for J; bases not matched to a gene: 10. The CDR3 has 14 residues. Per germline, CDR1 LGHDT and CDR2 YNNKEL (reference sequence).

This chain connects TRBV4-3 to TRBJ2-1; the D is unclear. CDR1 is LGHNA, CDR2 YSLEER, per germline. The V end lost 1 base, the J end lost 1 base, and 8 bases lay between the germline ends. This CDR3 has 15 amino acids. The CDR3 DNA sequence: TGCGCCAGCAGCCAAGGTTCAGGTTCCTACAATGAGCAGTTCTTC. Protein sequence: CASSQGSGSYNEQFF.

The V gene is TRBV2, the J gene TRBJ1-3; D is ambiguous. Trimming pared 4 bases from V and 0 bases from J, leaving 13 bases between. Germline V lookup: CDR1 SNHLY, CDR2 FYNNEI. The CDR3 length is 16 residues. CDR3 in amino acids: CASSGSGVRSGNTIYF. CDR3 nucleotide sequence: TGTGCCAGCAGTGGATCGGGAGTCCGCTCTGGAAACACCATATATTTT.

The J gene is TRBJ1-2, the V gene TRBV30, with D possibly being TRBD1 (5 bases). The CDR3 spans 15 residues. Germline CDR1 and CDR2: GTSNPN and SVGIG (reference sequence). V was shortened by 3 bases and J by 7 bases, with 21 bases between the two germline ends. The CDR3 reads CAWSLSGGRLSGYTF. DNA of the CDR3: TGTGCCTGGAGCTTATCGGGGGGTCGGCTCTCTGGCTACACCTTC.

The CDR3 coding sequence is TGTGCCAGTAGTATCTTAGCGGGAGCTCAGGGCGATACGCAGTATTTT. Encoded protein: CASSILAGAQGDTQYF. V and J are TRBV19 and TRBJ2-3, with 9 bases identical to TRBD2. CDR3 length: 16 residues. Germline CDR1 is LNHDA and CDR2 is SQIVND (reference sequence). J was trimmed by 6 bases and V by 3 bases; bases with no gene match: 10.

This clone was detected only a few times. The chain links TRBV18 to TRBJ2-1; 13 bases align to TRBD2. This CDR3 comprises 16 residues. CDR1 and CDR2 from the germline V gene are KGHSH and LQKENI. V lost 0 bases, J lost 9 bases, and 5 bases stayed unmatched. The CDR3 reads CASSPPGLAGEGEQFF. The CDR3 bases are TGTGCCAGCTCACCACCAGGACTAGCGGGAGAAGGTGAGCAGTTCTTC.

The chain carries TRBV7-9 and TRBJ2-3, with no clear D. V lost 2 bases, J lost 5 bases, and 11 bases lay in between. Germline V lookup: CDR1 SEHNR, CDR2 FQNEAQ (reference sequence). This CDR3 is 14 amino acids long. CDR3 region: CASSLSQSGDTQYF. The CDR3 nucleotides read TGTGCCAGCAGCTTAAGTCAGTCTGGAGATACGCAGTATTTT. Combining the CDR3 with reference TRBV7-9 and TRBJ2-3 gives the whole variable domain DTGVSQNPRHKITKRGQNVTFRCDPISEHNRLYWYRQTLGQGPEFLTYFQNEAQLEKSRLLSDRFSAERPKGSFSTLEIQRTEQGDSAMYLCASSLSQSGDTQYFGPGTRLTVL.

The chain uses TRBV5-6 and TRBJ2-7; TRBD1 matches at 8 bases. Germline loops: CDR1 SGHDT, CDR2 YYEEEE. The CDR3 is 13 residues long. V lost 4 bases and J lost 3; bases outside the gene matches: 3. CDR3 amino acids: CASSRDRNYEQYF. The DNA for the CDR3 is TGTGCCAGCAGCCGGGACAGGAACTACGAGCAGTACTTC.

The chain combines TRBV7-3 with TRBJ1-1; no definite D call. V lost 4 bases and J lost 1, with 7 bases in between. The CDR3 sequence is 13 residues long. The germline gives CDR1 SGHTA, CDR2 FQGTGA. CDR3 loop: CASSSDWNTEAFF. The CDR3 nucleotides are TGTGCCAGCAGCTCCGACTGGAACACTGAAGCTTTCTTT.

The J gene is TRBJ2-6, the V gene TRBV7-2; no firm D call. This CDR3 is built from 14 residues. With 5 bases removed from V and 0 bases from J, the gap between germline ends came to 5 bases. Germline V gives CDR1 SGHTA, CDR2 FQGNSA. DNA for the CDR3: TGTGCCAGCAGCGTGAGCTCTGGGGCCAACGTCCTGACTTTC. Translation gives CASSVSSGANVLTF.

This clone is a singleton in its sample. The J gene is TRBJ2-1, the V gene TRBV3-1 (or the pseudogene TRBV3-2); 7 nucleotides match TRBD1. The CDR3 covers 17 residues. In germline, CDR1 is LGHDT, CDR2 YNNKEL (reference sequence). Unmatched junction bases numbered 9, after V lost 0 bases and J lost 4 bases. The CDR3 nucleotides read TGTGCCAGCAGCCAAGATAGTCGACAGGGATTATACAATGAGCAGTTCTTC. It is translated as CASSQDSRQGLYNEQFF.

A word on this clone: The same CDR3 is also encoded by other DNA sequences in this sample. The chain joins TRBV7-8 to TRBJ1-6; 7 bases align to TRBD1. The CDR3 contains 16 residues. V dropped 5 bases and J dropped 7; count of bases not matched to a gene: 11. CDR1 and CDR2 from the germline V gene are SGHVS and FQNEAQ. DNA of the CDR3: TGTGCCAGCAGCAGCCCGGGACAGTCTAAAAATTCACCCCTCCACTTT. Protein: CASSSPGQSKNSPLHF.

The V gene is TRBV11-3, the J gene TRBJ1-1; a possible D gene is TRBD1 (6 bases). V lost 4 bases and J lost 5, with 14 bases in between. The V gene's germline CDR1 is SGHNT and CDR2 YENEEA. The CDR3 is made up of 14 amino acids. The CDR3 region has the DNA TGTGCCAGCAGCTCACCTACAGGGATGACTGAAGCTTTCTTT. Translation: CASSSPTGMTEAFF.

This rearrangement joins TRBV19 to TRBJ1-5; D may be TRBD1 (6 bases). The V and J ends lost 6 bases and 7 bases respectively, with 19 bases between them. In germline, CDR1 is LNHDA, CDR2 SQIVND (reference sequence). This CDR3 comprises 15 residues. In DNA, the CDR3 is TGTGCCAGTAGCTACCCGACAGGTCCTTTCCAGCCCCAGCATTTT. Translated: CASSYPTGPFQPQHF.

This chain uses TRBV19 with TRBJ2-5; TRBD2 matches 9 bases. The CDR3 consists of 13 residues. Germline V gene data show CDR1 as LNHDA and CDR2 as SQIVND (reference sequence). The ends lost 6 bases at V and 5 bases at J; junction bases unmatched: 4. CDR3 DNA sequence: TGTGCCAGTAGCGGCGGGAGGGTGGAGACCCAGTACTTC. Its translation is CASSGGRVETQYF.

This chain connects TRBV5-1 to TRBJ1-2, with 7 nucleotides matching TRBD1. The CDR3 is made up of 14 amino acids. The germline V gene has CDR1 SGHRS and CDR2 YFSETQ. Trimming cost V 0 bases and J 4 bases; bases outside gene matches: 3. Here the CDR3 reads CASSLVDRAYGYTF. CDR3 sequence (DNA): TGCGCCAGCAGCTTGGTTGACAGGGCCTATGGCTACACCTTC. Supplemented by reference TRBV5-1 and TRBJ1-2, the full variable domain reads KAGVTQTPRYLIKTRGQQVTLSCSPISGHRSVSWYQQTPGQGLQFLFEYFSETQRNKGNFPGRFSGRQFSNSRSEMNVSTLELGDSALYLCASSLVDRAYGYTFGSGTRLTVV.